This TCR beta chain was captured by sequencing in a study of spatial heterogeneity in lung cancer. Study at large: Patients with untreated early-stage non-small cell lung cancer, numbering more than 55, were the donors. When follow-up PBMC samples existed, they were sequenced (at a median of about 2 years after resection).

A single record per CDR3 protein comes from TCRdb applying MiXCR to the 5' RACE reads. The table shows some 54,000 distinct CDR3 sequences, with less than 9% occurring only once. The CDR3 runs to 18 residues. Germline assignment: CDR1 SGHTA and CDR2 FQGNSA. Trimming stripped 5 bases from V and 0 bases from J, with 17 bases between. This clonotype appeared many times. The sample's time point: blood at routine non-recurrence follow-up after resection. Sequencing covered unsorted whole RNA taken from tumor, nontumor lung or frozen PBMC. This sequence was found in a female donor with early-stage non-small cell lung cancer. The chain has TRBV7-2 and TRBJ2-6, with D possibly matching TRBD1 (6 bases). The source was PBMCs, collected at follow-up. CDR3 residues: CASSRPGHWASGANVLTF. The CDR3, as DNA: TGTGCCAGCAGCCGGCCGGGACATTGGGCCTCTGGGGCCAACGTCCTGACTTTC.